This entry describes one T cell receptor (beta chain). This specimen comes from a study of PD-L1 blockade in urothelial cancer. At the level of the study: Previous chemotherapy exposure amounted to 0 to 3 regimens for patients. T cells were recovered from blood samples at a median of 141,255.

Trimming took off 11 bases at V and 2 bases at J, with 24 bases between the two ends. CDR1 is MRHNA, CDR2 SNTAGT, per germline. This CDR3 has 17 residues. TCRdb's table, derived via immunoSEQ multiplex PCR, lists solely in-frame clones and lacks some. Found here are tens of thousands of clones, 81% of them singletons; the top ten hold about 2.9%. This sequence originates from an older man with urothelial cancer. The V and J genes are TRBV6-4 and TRBJ2-2; weak D call: TRBD2 (5 bases). The input for sequencing was PBMCs, taken around atezolizumab (anti-PD-L1) treatment. The CDR3 coding sequence is TGTGCCCGCGACCGGGGTCAATTTCCTCCCAACACCGGGGAGCTGTTTTTT. Translation gives CARDRGQFPPNTGELFF.